Sequencing of this T cell receptor (beta chain) was carried out in a study of circulating CD8 cells and anti-PD-1 response in melanoma. The QIAseq Immune Repertoire TCR panel built the libraries from roughly 15 ng of total RNA. Using its own MiXCR run on the reads, TCRdb lists one record per CDR3 protein. The table has around 910 distinct CDR3 sequences, about 8.7% seen once. The V segment lost 5 bases and the J segment 4 bases; nucleotides outside the gene matches: 6. There are 15 residues in the CDR3. Germline values: CDR1 LNHDA, CDR2 SQIVND (reference sequence). This clonotype has a handful of counts. Its antigen is undetermined. Findings and limits, study-wide: Peptide assays on expanded sorted subsets replaced tumor-based reactivity testing.

Four subsets defined by PD-1 and/or TIGIT were sorted from live CD3+CD8+TCRalphabeta+ cells. Sequenced material: CD8+ T cells from PBMCs, taken at baseline or after one month of anti-PD-1 therapy (not recorded which). The clonotype comes from a human donor with melanoma. V gene TRBV19 combines with J gene TRBJ1-2, with 11 bases lining up with TRBD1. For the CDR3, the DNA is TGTGCCAGTAGTGTCGGGACAGGGGGAAGCTATGGCTACACCTTC. Protein product: CASSVGTGGSYGYTF.